The T cell receptor (beta chain) described here comes from a study of cytomegalovirus exposure and HLA in healthy donors. Across the study: From 170 million or so T cells, an earlier analysis saw 120 million or so unique TCR beta sequences. Study-wide results and limits: Some V segments, including TRBV6-2 and TRBV6-3, were excluded as indistinguishable. An analysis done earlier found most TCR beta V segments productive about 87% or about 30% of the time. Cytomegalovirus-associated TCR beta chains were listed, numbering 150 to 200.

The CDR3 totals 16 residues. Germline V gene data show CDR1 as SGHAT and CDR2 as FQNNGV. The ends were cut back, 1 base at V and 4 bases at J, with 16 bases in the middle. On this clone itself: Antigen: not known.

With 60 Vbeta and 13 Jbeta primers, the PCR was carried out. Sequencing used immunoSEQ multiplex PCR; TCRdb keeps in-frame clones, though not all of them. The sample includes 120,000 or so clones, about 73% of them seen just once. The TCR comes from a woman aged 40 to 50 in good health and CMV-seronegative. The source material was PBMCs. The chain is built from TRBV11-2 and TRBJ1-1; D gene ambiguous. The CDR3 DNA follows: TGTGCCAGCAGCTTAGGCTGGACTTCACGGGGCACTGAAGCTTTCTTT. The encoded protein is CASSLGWTSRGTEAFF.